What follows are 8 T cell receptor beta chains derived from one specimen sequenced in a study of blood T cell repertoires in COVID-19 (dated by TCRdb to about 2020). Libraries came from the immunoSEQ multiplex PCR assay. TCRdb's version of the immuneACCESS table is confined to in-frame rearrangements and falls short of the full clone set. An unresolved V gene accounts for under half of the shortfall where checked; the remainder is of unknown origin. The sample table records 110,000 to 150,000 clones; roughly four fifths of these occur just once. The top ten hold under 2% of the sample. What was sequenced was PBMCs or T cells enriched from blood (not recorded which). All receptors derive from a woman between 18 and 29 years old who had been exposed to COVID-19.

This chain connects TRBV20-1 to TRBJ1-1, with 9 bases lining up with TRBD1. Germline trimming cut 3 bases from V and 8 bases from J; bases unmatched to any gene: 16. There are 16 residues in the CDR3. Per the germline V gene, CDR1 is DFQATT and CDR2 is SNEGSKA (reference sequence). CDR3 sequence (DNA): TGCAGTGCTAGTTCCCGGGACAGGGTGATTTTATCGGAAGCTTTCTTT. Translated, it gives CSASSRDRVILSEAFF.

V and J are TRBV3-1 (or the pseudogene TRBV3-2) and TRBJ2-3; D is perhaps TRBD2 (6 bases). V shed 6 bases and J shed 1 base, with 11 bases lying between them. The germline V gene encodes CDR1 LGHDT and CDR2 YNNKEL (reference sequence). The CDR3 is made up of 14 amino acids. The CDR3 loop reads CASRNSGGTDTQYF. As DNA, the CDR3 is TGTGCCAGCAGAAATAGCGGCGGCACAGATACGCAGTATTTT.

The rearrangement joins TRBV27 to TRBJ1-6, with 7 bases that match TRBD1. Germline CDR1 MNHEY, CDR2 SMNVEV (reference sequence). CDR3 length: 14 residues. V gave up 6 bases and J gave up 9 bases; unmatched junction bases: 8. CDR3 sequence (DNA): TGTGCCAGCAGCGACAGGGTAGCAGGTTCACCCCTCCACTTT. As protein: CASSDRVAGSPLHF.

V and J are TRBV12-1 and TRBJ2-3; the tabulated D call, TRBD2, remains unverified against the DNA. TRBV12-1 is listed as a pseudogene. The CDR3 covers 16 residues. CDR3 amino acids: CASSSPPSGVTDTQYF. CDR3 bases: TGTGCCAGCAGCTCCCCACCTAGCGGGGTCACAGATACGCAGTATTTT.

The chain uses TRBV29-1 and TRBJ2-3; TRBD2 might be the D (5 bases). Germline V CDR1 and CDR2: SQVTM, ANQGSEA. V lost 4 bases and J 10 bases, leaving 15 bases between the germline ends. The CDR3 length is 12 residues. The CDR3 protein is CSVGYGVRSQYF. The CDR3 DNA follows: TGCAGCGTTGGATACGGGGTGAGGTCGCAGTATTTT.

J is TRBJ1-2 and V is TRBV15, with D perhaps matching TRBD1 (5 bases). The CDR3 covers 18 residues. Germline CDR1 LNHNV, CDR2 YYDKDF (reference sequence). V dropped 0 bases and J dropped 7 bases, with 24 bases sitting between them. The CDR3 here is CATSRDTTGVINFGGYTF. The DNA for the CDR3 is TGTGCCACCAGCAGAGATACGACGGGGGTGATCAATTTTGGTGGCTACACCTTC.

The chain uses TRBV7-9 and TRBJ1-5; 10 nucleotides line up with TRBD1. V lost 3 bases, J lost 4 bases, and 6 bases stayed unmatched. The CDR3 spans 16 residues. Germline lookup yields CDR1 SEHNR and CDR2 FQNEAQ (reference sequence). The DNA of the CDR3 is TGTGCCAGCAGCTTCGACGGACAGGGGGTAAATCAGCCCCAGCATTTT. Encoded protein: CASSFDGQGVNQPQHF.

This chain's CDR3 is CASSFSGTSYEQYF. In DNA, the CDR3 is TGTGCCAGCAGCTTTAGCGGGACCTCCTACGAGCAGTACTTC. The gene calls are TRBV7-9 and TRBJ2-7; the match to TRBD2 covers 8 bases. Germline trimming cut 3 bases from V and 0 bases from J; bases unmatched to any gene: 1. The CDR3 has 14 residues. Germline assignment: CDR1 SEHNR and CDR2 FQNEAQ (reference sequence).